The 10 T cell receptor beta chains below come from one sample, sequenced in a study of vaccination and CD4 T cells after COVID-19. An Oncomine TCR Beta short-read assay was used to sequence the DNA from cultured CD4+ T cells. TCRdb re-analysed the PCR reads in MiXCR, keeping a single row per CDR3 protein. The sample shows fewer than 25,000 distinct CDR3 sequences, around two fifths of them seen only once. The sample's treatment: approximately nine-day PBMC culture with coronavirus spike peptide pools or control peptides (ViraFEST assay). Their antigens remain unidentified. Material: cultured CD4+ T cells from blood. The source is a human donor with COVID-19.

The chain links TRBV18 to TRBJ1-5; the match to TRBD1 covers 9 bases. The germline V gene has CDR1 KGHSH and CDR2 LQKENI. The CDR3 is 13 residues long. Trimming cost V 5 bases and J 5 bases; bases outside gene matches: 1. As DNA, the CDR3 is TGTGCCAGCTCAAGGGACAGGGATCAGCCCCAGCATTTT. Encoded protein: CASSRDRDQPQHF.

This chain links TRBV7-2 with TRBJ2-3; perhaps TRBD1 as D (7 bases). Germline-derived CDR1 and CDR2 are SGHTA and FQGNSA. CDR3 size: 14 residues. V lost 8 bases and J 0 bases, leaving 12 bases between the germline ends. CDR3 nucleotide sequence: TGTGCCAGCCAGGGGGGCCAAAGCACAGATACGCAGTATTTT. This translates into CASQGGQSTDTQYF.

The rearrangement links TRBV20-1 to TRBJ1-1; TRBD1 matches 12 bases. The CDR3 has 16 residues. V was clipped by 1 base and J by 2 bases; unmatched bases: 5. Looked up from germline, CDR1 is DFQATT and CDR2 is SNEGSKA (reference sequence). CDR3 sequence reads: CSARGGTGGTNTEAFF. In DNA, the CDR3 is TGCAGTGCTAGAGGGGGGACAGGGGGCACTAACACTGAAGCTTTCTTT.

CDR3 region: CASSLAANYGYTF. In DNA, the CDR3 is TGTGCCAGCAGTTTGGCGGCTAACTATGGCTACACCTTC. This chain connects TRBV28 to TRBJ1-2, with no clear D. CDR3 length equals 13 residues. In germline, CDR1 is MDHEN, CDR2 SYDVKM. The ends were cut back, 3 bases at V and 0 bases at J, with 5 bases in the middle.

There are a few counts of this clonotype. The chain uses TRBV7-8 and TRBJ2-3, with D unclear. This CDR3 is 11 amino acids long. CDR1 and CDR2 (germline): SGHVS, FQNEAQ. Trimming took off 5 bases at V and 6 bases at J, with 6 bases between the two ends. In DNA form, the CDR3 reads TGTGCCAGCAGCCCGTTTGATACGCAGTATTTT. Translated, it gives CASSPFDTQYF.

This clonotype was seen a handful of times. The chain is built from TRBV7-2 and TRBJ2-2; TRBD2 agrees at 12 bases. Losses at the gene ends were 5 bases for V and 6 bases for J; bases not matched to a gene: 7. This CDR3 contains 16 residues. The germline gives CDR1 SGHTA, CDR2 FQGNSA. CDR3 nucleotide sequence: TGTGCCAGCAGCCATGCTAGCGGGGGGGAAGCCGGGGAGCTGTTTTTT. Translation gives CASSHASGGEAGELFF.

The chain links TRBV6-1 to TRBJ1-2; D is possibly TRBD1 (6 bases). Trimming cost V 2 bases and J 9 bases, with 19 bases left between them. Germline lookup yields CDR1 MNHNS and CDR2 SASEGT. The CDR3 extends over 15 amino acids. The CDR3 spells CASSELSGGAGSYTF. The CDR3 nucleotides read TGTGCCAGCAGTGAATTGTCGGGGGGCGCCGGCAGCTACACCTTC.

The chain recombines TRBV6-1 with TRBJ2-7; TRBD1 is a possible D gene (5 bases). This CDR3 has 14 residues. Trimming left V 5 bases short and J 1 base short, with 12 bases between. Germline V gives CDR1 MNHNS, CDR2 SASEGT. The CDR3 is CASSQGVISYEQYF. The CDR3 bases are TGTGCCAGCAGTCAGGGCGTAATTTCCTACGAGCAGTACTTC.

The chain is built from TRBV19 and TRBJ2-3; 9 positions agree with TRBD2. The CDR3 loop spans 18 amino acids. The V gene end was trimmed by 8 bases and the J gene end by 4 bases; junction bases not matched to a gene: 19. Germline values: CDR1 LNHDA, CDR2 SQIVND (reference sequence). CDR3 sequence: CASSKRGSSRGGSDTQYF. For the CDR3, the DNA is TGTGCCAGTTCCAAGAGGGGGTCCTCGCGGGGGGGATCAGATACGCAGTATTTT.

CDR3 protein: CASSSLGGGSTDTQYF. The CDR3 DNA sequence: TGTGCCAGCAGCTCTCTCGGCGGGGGGTCCACAGATACGCAGTATTTT. This chain uses TRBV11-3 with TRBJ2-3, with 8 bases lining up with TRBD2. In germline, CDR1 is SGHNT, CDR2 YENEEA. Unmatched junction bases numbered 8, after V lost 4 bases and J lost 2 bases. The CDR3 spans 16 residues.